The rows below give T cell receptor beta chains drawn from one sample of a study of blood T cells in healthy people across ages. TCRdb passed the 5' RACE reads through MiXCR, listing each CDR3 protein once. This repertoire shows 1.2 million to 1.5 million distinct CDR3 sequences, approximately 63% found once; its top ten account for 6.5% to 8.5%. Material for sequencing was blood. These receptors came from a man between 18 and 35 years old in good health. The CDR3 runs from the conserved cysteine through the conserved F or W. The D gene is left open where the match is weak. A row's size may be missing; if present it is once, few, many or a size class.

V gene	D gene	J gene	clone size	CDR3 DNA	CDR3 protein
TRBV7-2	NA	TRBJ1-1	NA	TGTGCCAGCAGCCCGGCAGCTGTAGCTTTCTTT	CASSPAAVAFF
TRBV6-1	NA	TRBJ2-1	NA	TGTGCCAGCAGTGAAATTTTCGGGAGCAGCAATGAGCAGTTCTTC	CASSEIFGSSNEQFF
TRBV7-2	NA	TRBJ1-2	few	TGTGCCAGCAGCTTAGTCGGTAGGGATGGCTACACCTTC	CASSLVGRDGYTF
TRBV5-1	NA	TRBJ2-6	few	TGCGCCAGCAGCTTGGATCGACAGACCTCTGGGGCCAACGTCCTGACTTTC	CASSLDRQTSGANVLTF
TRBV29-1	TRBD2	TRBJ2-3	NA	TGCAGCGTTGCCGGGGGGGGTTTCCCGACAGATACGCAGTATTTT	CSVAGGGFPTDTQYF
TRBV28	TRBD2	TRBJ2-7	few	TGTGCCAGCAGGGCTAGCGGGGTAATCTACGAGCAGTACTTC	CASRASGVIYEQYF
TRBV12-3/TRBV12-4	NA	TRBJ1-2	many	TGTGCCAGCAGCTTGACGGGAAATGGCTACACCTTC	CASSLTGNGYTF
TRBV5-5	NA	TRBJ2-1	NA	TGTGCCAGCAGCTTGGTAGGAGGGAGTGAGCAGTTCTTC	CASSLVGGSEQFF
TRBV9	NA	TRBJ2-5	few	TGTGCCAGCAGCGGATCTTCCGATGCTCTTTTCTGGACCCAGTACTTC	CASSGSSDALFWTQYF
TRBV11-2	NA	TRBJ2-5	NA	TGTGCCAGCAGCTTAGGGGAGATGGGGGCCGAGACCCAGTACTTC	CASSLGEMGAETQYF
TRBV7-7	NA	TRBJ2-3	NA	TGTGCTAGCAGCTCCGACCCGGGGGTGGATACGCAGTATTTT	CASSSDPGVDTQYF
TRBV7-9	NA	TRBJ2-7	NA	TGTGCCAGCAGCTCGACGATAGACAGTTACGAGCAGTACTTC	CASSSTIDSYEQYF
TRBV20-1	NA	TRBJ2-5	NA	TGCAGTGCCCCTGTCAGGACTTACAATGAGCAGTACTTC	CSAPVRTYNEQYF
TRBV29-1	NA	TRBJ2-3	NA	TGCAGCGTTGACGGACAGATGGAGAGCACAGATACGCAGTATTTT	CSVDGQMESTDTQYF
TRBV10-3	TRBD1	TRBJ1-3	NA	TGTGCCAGCAGTCTTACAGGGGAGCGAAACACCATATATTTT	CASSLTGERNTIYF
TRBV5-1	TRBD2	TRBJ2-1	NA	TGCGCCAGCACGCAAATCCGGGAGGGAGGTGAGCAGTTCTTC	CASTQIREGGEQFF
TRBV9	TRBD1	TRBJ2-7	NA	TGTGCCAGCAGCGGAGTGACAGGGGGGTTCGGCGAGCAGTACTTC	CASSGVTGGFGEQYF
TRBV7-2	TRBD2	TRBJ2-3	NA	TGTGCCAGCAGCTCTAGCGGGCCCACAGATACGCAGTATTTT	CASSSSGPTDTQYF
TRBV7-2	TRBD1	TRBJ1-5	NA	TGTGCCAGCAGCTTCCCGGGACAGGGCCAACAGCCCCAGCATTTT	CASSFPGQGQQPQHF
TRBV29-1	NA	TRBJ2-7	NA	TGCAGCGTTGAGGATGGAGGGGAGTTTAACGAGCAGTACTTC	CSVEDGGEFNEQYF
TRBV6-5	TRBD1	TRBJ2-7	NA	TGTGCCAGCAGTTACAGACAGGGGATTCGCTACGAGCAGTACTTC	CASSYRQGIRYEQYF
TRBV20-1	NA	TRBJ2-7	few	TGCAGTGCTAGAGATGATGTGGAGACCTACGAGCAGTACTTC	CSARDDVETYEQYF
TRBV27	TRBD1	TRBJ2-7	NA	TGTGCCAGCAGTTTCGACCGGACAGGCTGGAATTACGAGCAGTACTTC	CASSFDRTGWNYEQYF
TRBV28	TRBD1	TRBJ1-2	few	TGTGCCAGCAGCGGGGACAGGTTCTATGGCTACACCTTC	CASSGDRFYGYTF
TRBV6-2/TRBV6-3	TRBD1	TRBJ2-7	NA	TGTGCCAGCAGTACTGGACAGGGTCCTTCCTACGAGCAGTACTTC	CASSTGQGPSYEQYF